The 29 T cell receptor beta chains below all came from one sample that was sequenced in a study of blood T cell repertoires in COVID-19. The method was immunoSEQ multiplex PCR; TCRdb's version includes in-frame clones alone and lacks a portion of them. The table includes approximately 61,000 clones, 75% to 90% detected once. The sample consisted of peripheral blood. The receptors come from a human donor in a cohort sampled during active COVID-19.

This sequence joins TRBV14 and TRBJ1-1; D is uncertain. CDR3 length: 15 residues. Looked up from germline, CDR1 is SGHDN and CDR2 is FVKESK. V shed 5 bases and J shed 5 bases, with 18 bases lying between them. DNA of the CDR3: TGTGCCAGCAGCGCCGTGCGGGGAAGTTTGACTGAAGCTTTCTTT. It specifies CASSAVRGSLTEAFF.

The genes are TRBV5-1 and TRBJ2-7; 7 bases match TRBD1. The junction had 3 bases not matched to a gene; V was cut back by 3 bases and J by 0 bases. Germline V lookup: CDR1 SGHRS, CDR2 YFSETQ. The CDR3 length is 14 residues. CDR3 sequence reads: CASSWDRASYEQYF. CDR3 in DNA: TGCGCCAGCAGCTGGGACAGAGCCTCCTACGAGCAGTACTTC.

V is TRBV9 and J is TRBJ2-2; 9 nucleotides agree with TRBD1. The CDR3 spans 16 residues. From germline, CDR1 is SGDLS and CDR2 YYNGEE. The J segment lost 7 bases and the V segment lost 4 bases, leaving 11 bases of the junction unmatched. CDR3 in DNA: TGTGCCAGCAGCTCCCCCCGGGACAGGGTGGACGGGGAGCTGTTTTTT. This encodes CASSSPRDRVDGELFF.

V and J are TRBV24-1 and TRBJ2-1; D not resolved. This CDR3 contains 14 residues. Trimming shortened V by 2 bases and J by 3 bases, and 7 bases separated the two germline ends. The germline CDR1 and CDR2 sequences are KGHDR and SFDVKD. The CDR3 here is CATSDYGDYNEQFF. CDR3 nucleotide sequence: TGTGCCACCAGTGATTACGGAGACTACAATGAGCAGTTCTTC.

The J gene is TRBJ2-1, the V gene TRBV5-1; TRBD2 matches at 12 bases. Per the germline V gene, CDR1 is SGHRS and CDR2 is YFSETQ. J was trimmed by 10 bases and V by 5 bases; bases with no gene match: 10. The CDR3 is 15 residues long. This CDR3 is CASRYGLAGIREQFF. As DNA, the CDR3 is TGCGCCAGCAGGTATGGACTAGCGGGAATTCGGGAGCAGTTCTTC.

The chain has TRBV7-9 and TRBJ1-2, with 7 positions matching TRBD1. The trim removed 7 bases at V and 6 bases at J, leaving 17 bases unmatched. CDR1 and CDR2 from the germline V gene are SEHNR and FQNEAQ (reference sequence). CDR3 length equals 16 residues. The CDR3 DNA sequence: TGTGCCAGCACCCTGTGGGTTGGACAGGTCGCAAATGGCTACACCTTC. Translated: CASTLWVGQVANGYTF. The variable domain in full, completed from reference TRBV7-9 and TRBJ1-2, reads DTGVSQNPRHKITKRGQNVTFRCDPISEHNRLYWYRQTLGQGPEFLTYFQNEAQLEKSRLLSDRFSAERPKGSFSTLEIQRTEQGDSAMYLCASTLWVGQVANGYTFGSGTRLTVV.

The genes are TRBV5-1 and TRBJ2-7, with 7 bases fitting TRBD2. This CDR3 spans 16 amino acids. In germline, CDR1 is SGHRS, CDR2 YFSETQ. The trim removed 4 bases at V and 1 base at J, leaving 11 bases unmatched. The CDR3 sequence: CASSQSAAGVSYEQYF. In DNA form, the CDR3 reads TGCGCCAGCAGCCAATCCGCGGCGGGAGTATCCTACGAGCAGTACTTC.

The chain employs TRBV7-8 and TRBJ2-7, with 8 bases fitting TRBD2. V gave up 5 bases and J gave up 6 bases; unmatched junction bases: 6. Germline CDR1 SGHVS, CDR2 FQNEAQ. CDR3 length: 13 residues. CDR3 region: CASSTGLEGEQYF. CDR3 bases: TGTGCCAGCAGCACGGGACTAGAGGGCGAGCAGTACTTC.

This clone occurred once. The rearrangement uses TRBV20-1 and TRBJ2-7; D gene ambiguous. The CDR3 loop spans 11 amino acids. Trimming left V 6 bases short and J 4 bases short, with 10 bases between. Germline V gene lookup returns CDR1 DFQATT and CDR2 SNEGSKA (reference sequence). This CDR3 reads CSAAPKYEQYF. The CDR3 DNA reads as TGCAGTGCCGCACCTAAATACGAGCAGTACTTC.

V gene TRBV5-1 combines with J gene TRBJ2-5; D gene unclear. The germline V gene encodes CDR1 SGHRS and CDR2 YFSETQ. Trimming stripped 4 bases from V and 1 base from J, with 8 bases between. This CDR3 is built from 13 residues. The CDR3 sequence: CASSPVRQETQYF. The DNA of the CDR3 is TGCGCCAGCAGCCCGGTGCGCCAAGAGACCCAGTACTTC.

The chain recombines TRBV4-2 with TRBJ1-5, with D maybe TRBD1 (5 bases). The germline V and J ends were trimmed by 0 bases and 7 bases, with 10 bases remaining between them. From germline, CDR1 is LGHNA and CDR2 YNFKEQ. This CDR3 contains 14 residues. The CDR3 nucleotides are TGTGCCAGCAGCCAAGAAAGGGGTAGACAGCCCCAGCATTTT. It translates to CASSQERGRQPQHF.

The CDR3 DNA sequence: TGTGCCAGCAGCACAGGGTCCAGCTCCTATAATTCACCCCTCCACTTT. It encodes CASSTGSSSYNSPLHF. The chain uses TRBV5-4 and TRBJ1-6; tentatively, D is TRBD1 (6 bases). The CDR3 is made up of 16 amino acids. Germline CDR1 is SGHNT and CDR2 is YYREEE (reference sequence). Trimming removed 4 bases from V and 0 bases from J, with 11 bases in between.

This clone has a single count. The DNA for the CDR3 is TGTGCCAGTAGTATGGAGAGGGATGCCTACACCTTC. Its translation: CASSMERDAYTF. The chain employs TRBV19 and TRBJ1-2; no firm D call. V was shortened by 3 bases and J by 10 bases, with 12 bases between the two germline ends. This CDR3 contains 12 residues. CDR1 and CDR2 from the germline V gene are LNHDA and SQIVND (reference sequence). The entire variable domain, with the rest obtained from reference TRBV19 and TRBJ1-2, is as follows: DGGITQSPKYLFRKEGQNVTLSCEQNLNHDAMYWYRQDPGQGLRLIYYSQIVNDFQKGDIAEGYSVSREKKESFPLTVTSAQKNPTAFYLCASSMERDAYTFGSGTRLTVV.

This chain joins TRBV7-9 and TRBJ1-4; D remains ambiguous. Germline V lookup: CDR1 SEHNR, CDR2 FQNEAQ (reference sequence). CDR3 length: 14 amino acids. V was trimmed by 11 bases and J by 0 bases, leaving 13 bases between them. The CDR3 region has the DNA TGTGCCTCCTCAGTACATTCAACTAATGAAAAACTGTTTTTT. As protein: CASSVHSTNEKLFF.

The chain links TRBV30 to TRBJ1-1; D may be TRBD1 (6 bases). Germline CDR1 reads GTSNPN; CDR2 reads SVGIG (reference sequence). V was clipped by 2 bases and J by 0 bases, with 10 bases between them. CDR3 size: 14 residues. The CDR3, as DNA: TGTGCCTGGAGTACAGGGACCCTGAACACTGAAGCTTTCTTT. This translates into CAWSTGTLNTEAFF.

This clone occurred once. The rearrangement joins TRBV27 to TRBJ2-2, with 10 bases fitting TRBD2. Germline CDR1 is MNHEY and CDR2 is SMNVEV (reference sequence). This CDR3 comprises 15 residues. With 5 bases clipped from V and 6 bases from J, the junction kept 6 bases outside the gene matches. The chain's CDR3 is CASSPEREGPGELFF. CDR3 DNA: TGTGCCAGCAGTCCCGAGCGGGAGGGCCCCGGGGAGCTGTTTTTT.

J is TRBJ2-2 and V is TRBV4-1, with D possibly matching TRBD2 (7 bases). The CDR3 spans 18 residues. Germline lookup yields CDR1 MGHRA and CDR2 YSYEKL. Trimming removed 0 bases at V and 0 bases at J, with 14 bases between. CDR3 DNA sequence: TGCGCCAGCAGCCAAGAAGGGGGGGTCGGTGCGAACACCGGGGAGCTGTTTTTT. It is translated as CASSQEGGVGANTGELFF.

This chain uses TRBV7-2 with TRBJ2-1; 10 positions agree with TRBD2. The germline V gene has CDR1 SGHTA and CDR2 FQGNSA. The CDR3 loop spans 17 amino acids. V lost 2 bases to trimming and J lost 2 bases; unmatched junction nucleotides: 6. CDR3 residues: CASSLPAGGPTYNEQFF. In DNA, the CDR3 is TGTGCCAGCAGCTTACCAGCGGGAGGGCCCACCTACAATGAGCAGTTCTTC.

The V and J genes are TRBV4-1 and TRBJ1-6; no clear D gene. The CDR3 length is 10 residues. The V gene's germline CDR1 is MGHRA and CDR2 YSYEKL. V was shortened by 8 bases and J by 9 bases, with 5 bases between the two germline ends. The CDR3 region is CASGLSPLHF. The CDR3, as DNA: TGCGCCAGCGGACTTTCACCCCTCCACTTT.

This chain connects TRBV19 to TRBJ1-3; D possibly corresponds to TRBD1 (5 bases). V lost 3 bases, J lost 0 bases, and 6 bases lay in between. Germline CDR1 and CDR2: LNHDA and SQIVND (reference sequence). This CDR3 comprises 14 residues. The CDR3 bases are TGTGCCAGTAGTATGGACAACTCTGGAAACACCATATATTTT. It encodes CASSMDNSGNTIYF.

V usage is TRBV18 and J usage is TRBJ1-6; the match to TRBD1 covers 7 bases. Germline trimming cut 4 bases from V and 7 bases from J; bases unmatched to any gene: 13. Per the germline V gene, CDR1 is KGHSH and CDR2 is LQKENI. The CDR3 contains 17 residues. The CDR3 DNA reads as TGTGCCAGCTCACGCGATCCGGGACAGCGGTCCAATTCACCCCTCCACTTT. The encoded protein is CASSRDPGQRSNSPLHF.

The chain employs TRBV3-1 (or the pseudogene TRBV3-2) and TRBJ2-4, with 11 bases fitting TRBD2. Trimming removed 3 bases from V and 3 bases from J; junction bases left unmatched: 7. Germline-derived CDR1 and CDR2 are LGHDT and YNNKEL (reference sequence). This CDR3 region has 17 residues. The CDR3 coding sequence is TGTGCCAGCAGCCAGGTAGCGGGAGGGCCCGGCAAAAACATTCAGTACTTC. Translating gives CASSQVAGGPGKNIQYF.

The chain is built from TRBV4-1 and TRBJ2-5, with a weak D call TRBD1 (6 bases). The CDR3 loop spans 16 amino acids. V was clipped by 4 bases and J by 4 bases, with 19 bases between them. CDR1 is MGHRA, CDR2 YSYEKL, per germline. CDR3 sequence: CASSLKGRTDGETQYF. CDR3 nucleotides: TGCGCCAGCAGCCTAAAAGGGCGGACAGACGGAGAGACCCAGTACTTC.

The V call is TRBV30, the J call TRBJ1-5, with no clear D. This CDR3 contains 14 residues. CDR1 and CDR2 from the germline V gene are GTSNPN and SVGIG (reference sequence). Trimming cost V 0 bases and J 5 bases, with 11 bases left between them. DNA of the CDR3: TGTGCCTGGAGTGTAAGCTGGAGGTATCAGCCCCAGCATTTT. Amino acid sequence: CAWSVSWRYQPQHF.

V is TRBV3-1 (or the pseudogene TRBV3-2) and J is TRBJ2-5; D gene uncertain. The germline V gene has CDR1 LGHDT and CDR2 YNNKEL (reference sequence). The CDR3 is made up of 15 amino acids. V lost 5 bases and J lost 0, with 13 bases in between. CDR3 region: CASSDPAGYQETQYF. CDR3 coding DNA: TGTGCCAGCAGCGATCCAGCCGGGTACCAAGAGACCCAGTACTTC.

This sequence joins TRBV9 and TRBJ2-7; 10 bases fit TRBD2. Trimming at V came to 4 bases and at J to 4 bases, leaving 8 bases not matched to a gene. Germline V gene lookup returns CDR1 SGDLS and CDR2 YYNGEE. CDR3 size: 15 residues. The CDR3 here is CASSPRPGLAYEQYF. CDR3 DNA sequence: TGTGCCAGCAGCCCGCGTCCGGGACTAGCGTACGAGCAGTACTTC.

This sequence joins TRBV5-3 and TRBJ2-2, with D possibly matching TRBD2 (5 bases). TRBV5-3 carries the ORF label, with uncertain function. The CDR3 is 20 residues long. V lost 4 bases to trimming and J lost 7 bases, with 32 bases between them. CDR3 in amino acids: CARSPPGNSRTVGGNGELFF. As DNA, the CDR3 is TGTGCCAGAAGCCCCCCGGGCAACTCTAGAACGGTCGGAGGAAACGGGGAGCTGTTTTTT.

The chain carries TRBV18 and TRBJ1-6; no clear D gene. The length of the CDR3 is 15 residues. Looked up from germline, CDR1 is KGHSH and CDR2 is LQKENI. V gave up 3 bases and J gave up 10 bases, with 16 bases separating them. CDR3 DNA sequence: TGTGCCAGCTCACCGGGCGCACATGTAGAGTCACCCCTCCACTTT. It translates to CASSPGAHVESPLHF.

V usage is TRBV9 and J usage is TRBJ2-1; TRBD1 aligns across 7 bases. Per the germline V gene, CDR1 is SGDLS and CDR2 is YYNGEE. J was trimmed by 4 bases and V by 4 bases; bases with no gene match: 8. The CDR3 runs 15 residues. As DNA, the CDR3 is TGTGCCAGCAGCCCTCGGACAGGACGGTACAATGAGCAGTTCTTC. Its translation: CASSPRTGRYNEQFF.